The entry below describes one TCR beta chain. This sample was taken from a study of blood T cell repertoires in COVID-19. Study-level information: Sites in the United States, Italy and Spain provided acute and convalescent COVID-19 samples. PBMCs, B-cell-depleted T cells, or T cells provided the cDNA or gDNA that made up the material.

Original handling: Amplification of reference gene primers provided the estimated nucleated cell counts. Sequencing used immunoSEQ multiplex PCR; TCRdb keeps in-frame clones, though not all of them. V and J calls plus clone size are reproduced from that table; the DNA served to infer D and trimming. The data hold around 120,000 clones, with around 87% observed a single time. Per the germline V gene, CDR1 is GTSNPN and CDR2 is SVGIG (reference sequence). The V gene end was trimmed by 0 bases and the J gene end by 4 bases; junction bases not matched to a gene: 8. The length of the CDR3 is 15 residues. The sequence was obtained from a woman in her sixties or seventies with acute or convalescent COVID-19. Sequencing input: peripheral blood. The V and J genes are TRBV30 and TRBJ2-5; 7 nucleotides match TRBD2. The CDR3 region is CAWSVRLAPPETQYF. CDR3 coding DNA: TGTGCCTGGAGTGTACGACTAGCCCCCCCAGAGACCCAGTACTTC. Variable domain in full (rest from reference TRBV30 and TRBJ2-5): SQTIHQWPATLVQPVGSPLSLECTVEGTSNPNLYWYRQAAGRGLQLLFYSVGIGQISSEVPQNLSASRPQDRQFILSSKKLLLSDSGFYLCAWSVRLAPPETQYFGPGTRLLVL.